One and the same sample provided the 5 T cell receptor beta chains below, sequenced in a study of T-cell memory formation after mild COVID-19. Each CDR3 protein is one row after TCRdb ran MiXCR on the 5' RACE reads. Here the sample spans over 300,000 distinct CDR3 sequences, 20% to 25% being singletons. The sequencing sample was made of PBMCs or a T cell subset sorted from them (not recorded which). These receptors originate from a man between 18 and 29 years old who had mild COVID-19 (a few samples of this study predate the infection). Cell type and time point are not known.

The chain employs TRBV5-1 and TRBJ1-1, with D hard to call. Deletions cut 0 bases from V and 7 bases from J, with 7 bases between. CDR3 length: 12 amino acids. Germline values: CDR1 SGHRS, CDR2 YFSETQ. The CDR3 DNA reads as TGCGCCAGCAGCTTGGGGGAGAGTGAAGCTTTCTTT. Protein sequence: CASSLGESEAFF.

This rearrangement joins TRBV6-2 or TRBV6-3 to TRBJ2-2; 9 bases match TRBD1. The V segment lost 7 bases and the J segment 2 bases; nucleotides outside the gene matches: 14. Germline V gene sequence: CDR1 MNHEY, CDR2 SVGEGT. CDR3 length: 18 residues. The CDR3 DNA sequence: TGTGCCAGCAACCCGGGACAGGGTTGGGTGTCTAACACCGGGGAGCTGTTTTTT. Its translation: CASNPGQGWVSNTGELFF.

About this clonotype: The junction departs from germline at one end; a sequencing error may be responsible. V is TRBV10-2 and J is TRBJ2-2; D is unclear. Germline CDR1 reads WSHSY; CDR2 reads SAAADI. The CDR3 extends over 14 amino acids. The chain's CDR3 is CATSTTSLTEELFF. DNA for the CDR3: TGCGCCACCTCAACGACGTCTCTCACCGAGGAGCTGTTTTTT.

Notes on this clonotype: One junction end does not reproduce the germline sequence, and a read error may be involved. V is TRBV15 and J is TRBJ2-2; no clear D gene. The V gene's germline CDR1 is LNHNV and CDR2 YYDKDF (reference sequence). The CDR3 totals 15 residues. The CDR3 bases are TGTGCCACCAGTAGAGACGATTGGGTGTACGGGGAGCTGTTTTTT. Its protein is CATSRDDWVYGELFF.

This clonotype was counted a few times. V and J are TRBV5-1 and TRBJ1-1; no clear D gene. CDR3 length: 14 residues. CDR1 is SGHRS, CDR2 YFSETQ, per germline. Trimming cost V 4 bases and J 6 bases, with 16 bases left between them. CDR3 sequence (DNA): TGCGCCAGCAGCGTAATAGGGCCCGAATCTGAAGCTTTCTTT. This gives the protein CASSVIGPESEAFF.